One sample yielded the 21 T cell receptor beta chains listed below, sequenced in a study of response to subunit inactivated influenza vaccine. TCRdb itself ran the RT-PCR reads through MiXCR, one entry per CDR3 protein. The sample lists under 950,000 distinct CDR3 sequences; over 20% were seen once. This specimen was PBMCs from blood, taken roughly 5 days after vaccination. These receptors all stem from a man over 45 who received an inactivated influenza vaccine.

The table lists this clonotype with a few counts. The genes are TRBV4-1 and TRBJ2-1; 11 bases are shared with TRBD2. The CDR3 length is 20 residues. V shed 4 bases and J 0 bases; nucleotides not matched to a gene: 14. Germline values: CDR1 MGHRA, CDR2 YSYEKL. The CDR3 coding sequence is TGCGCCAGCAGCCGAGCATCTAGCGGGGGGCAGGGAAGCTCCTACAATGAGCAGTTCTTC. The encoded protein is CASSRASSGGQGSSYNEQFF.

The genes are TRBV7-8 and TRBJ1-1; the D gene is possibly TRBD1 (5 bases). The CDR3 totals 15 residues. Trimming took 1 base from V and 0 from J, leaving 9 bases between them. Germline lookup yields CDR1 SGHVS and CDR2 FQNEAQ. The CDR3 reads CASSLDWDLNTEAFF. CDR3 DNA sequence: TGTGCCAGCAGCTTAGATTGGGACCTGAACACTGAAGCTTTCTTT.

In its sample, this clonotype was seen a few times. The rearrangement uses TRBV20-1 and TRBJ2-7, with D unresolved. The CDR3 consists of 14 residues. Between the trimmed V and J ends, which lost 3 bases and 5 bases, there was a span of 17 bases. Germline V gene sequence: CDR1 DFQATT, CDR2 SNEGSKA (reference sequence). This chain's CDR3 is CSASGPEAYHEQYF. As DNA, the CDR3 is TGCAGTGCTAGCGGACCCGAGGCATATCACGAGCAGTACTTC.

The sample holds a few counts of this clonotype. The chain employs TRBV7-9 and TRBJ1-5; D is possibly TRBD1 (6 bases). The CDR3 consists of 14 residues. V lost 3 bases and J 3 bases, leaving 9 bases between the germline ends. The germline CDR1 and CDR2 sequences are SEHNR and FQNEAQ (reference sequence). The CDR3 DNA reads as TGTGCCAGCAGCTTCAAGGGGGTCAATCAGCCCCAGCATTTT. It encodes CASSFKGVNQPQHF.

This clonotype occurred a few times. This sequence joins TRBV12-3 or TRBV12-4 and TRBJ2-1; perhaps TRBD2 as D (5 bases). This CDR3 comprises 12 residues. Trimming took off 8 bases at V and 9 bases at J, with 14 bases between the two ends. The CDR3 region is CASGRSEGEQFF. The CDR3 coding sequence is TGTGCCAGCGGGCGTAGCGAGGGTGAGCAGTTCTTC.

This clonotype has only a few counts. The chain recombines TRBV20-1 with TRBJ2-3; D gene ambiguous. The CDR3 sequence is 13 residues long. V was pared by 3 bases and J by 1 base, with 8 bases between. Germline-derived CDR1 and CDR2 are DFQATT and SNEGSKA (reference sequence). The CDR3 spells CSASRARTDTQYF. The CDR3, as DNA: TGCAGTGCTAGCCGGGCCCGCACAGATACGCAGTATTTT.

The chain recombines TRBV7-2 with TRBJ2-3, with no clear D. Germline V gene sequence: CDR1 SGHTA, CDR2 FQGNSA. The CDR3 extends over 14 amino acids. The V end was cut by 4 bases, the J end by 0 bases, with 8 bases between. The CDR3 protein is CASSSSLSTDTQYF. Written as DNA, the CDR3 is TGTGCCAGCAGCTCCTCATTGAGCACAGATACGCAGTATTTT.

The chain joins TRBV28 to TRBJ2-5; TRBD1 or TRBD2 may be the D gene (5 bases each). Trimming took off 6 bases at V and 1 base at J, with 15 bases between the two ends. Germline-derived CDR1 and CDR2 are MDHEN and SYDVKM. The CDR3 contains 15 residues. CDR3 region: CASRIAGAFQETQYF. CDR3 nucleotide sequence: TGTGCCAGCAGGATTGCCGGGGCCTTCCAAGAGACCCAGTACTTC.

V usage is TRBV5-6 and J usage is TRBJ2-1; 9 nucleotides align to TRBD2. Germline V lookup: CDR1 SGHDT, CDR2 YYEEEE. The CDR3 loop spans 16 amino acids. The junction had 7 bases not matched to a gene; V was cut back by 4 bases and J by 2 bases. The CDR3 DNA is TGTGCCAGCAGCGGTCCCGGGACTAGCCCCTACAATGAGCAGTTCTTC. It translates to CASSGPGTSPYNEQFF.

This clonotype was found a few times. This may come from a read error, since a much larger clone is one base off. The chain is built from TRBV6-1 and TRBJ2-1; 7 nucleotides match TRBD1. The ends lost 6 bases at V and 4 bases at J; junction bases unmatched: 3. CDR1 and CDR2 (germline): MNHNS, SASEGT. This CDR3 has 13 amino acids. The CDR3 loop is CASSWGQYNEQFF. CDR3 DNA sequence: TGTGCCAGCAGCTGGGGACAGTACAATGAGCAGTTCTTC.

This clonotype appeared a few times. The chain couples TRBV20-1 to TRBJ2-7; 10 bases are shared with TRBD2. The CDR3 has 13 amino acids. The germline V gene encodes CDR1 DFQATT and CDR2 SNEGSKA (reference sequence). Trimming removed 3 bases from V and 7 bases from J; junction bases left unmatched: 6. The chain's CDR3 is CSASYGLAVEQYF. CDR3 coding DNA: TGCAGTGCTAGTTACGGACTAGCGGTTGAGCAGTACTTC.

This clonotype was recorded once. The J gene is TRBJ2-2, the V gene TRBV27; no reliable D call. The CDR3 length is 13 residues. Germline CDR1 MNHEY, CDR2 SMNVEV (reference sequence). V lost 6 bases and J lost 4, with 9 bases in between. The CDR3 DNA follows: TGTGCCAGCAGCCCATACGCCACCGGGGAGCTGTTTTTT. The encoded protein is CASSPYATGELFF.

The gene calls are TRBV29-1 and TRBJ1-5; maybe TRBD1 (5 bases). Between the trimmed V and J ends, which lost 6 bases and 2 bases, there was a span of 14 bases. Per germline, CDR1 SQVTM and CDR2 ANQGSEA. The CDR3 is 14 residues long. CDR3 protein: CSVSLGGGNQPQHF. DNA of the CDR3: TGCAGCGTATCCTTGGGGGGGGGCAATCAGCCCCAGCATTTT.

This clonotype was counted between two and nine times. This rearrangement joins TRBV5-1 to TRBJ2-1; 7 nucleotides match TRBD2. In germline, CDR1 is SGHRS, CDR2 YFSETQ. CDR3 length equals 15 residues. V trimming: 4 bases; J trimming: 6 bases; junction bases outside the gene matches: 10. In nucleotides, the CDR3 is TGCGCCAGCAGCCCTGGTGGACTAGAAGGCAATGAGCAGTTCTTC. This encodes CASSPGGLEGNEQFF.

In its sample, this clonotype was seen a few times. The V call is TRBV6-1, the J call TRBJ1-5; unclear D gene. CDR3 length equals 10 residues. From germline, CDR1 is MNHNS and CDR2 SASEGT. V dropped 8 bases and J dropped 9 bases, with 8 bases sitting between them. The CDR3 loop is CASSVRPQHF. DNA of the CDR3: TGTGCCAGCTCGGTGCGGCCCCAGCATTTT.

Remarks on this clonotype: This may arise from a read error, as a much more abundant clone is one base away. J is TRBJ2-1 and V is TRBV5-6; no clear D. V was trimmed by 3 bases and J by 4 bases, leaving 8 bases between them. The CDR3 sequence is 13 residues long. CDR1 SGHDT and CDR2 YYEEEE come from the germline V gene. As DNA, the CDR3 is TGTGCCAGCAGCTGGGTCCTGTACAATGAGCAGTTCTTC. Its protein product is CASSWVLYNEQFF. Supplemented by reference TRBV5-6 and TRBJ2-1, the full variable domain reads DAGVTQSPTHLIKTRGQQVTLRCSPKSGHDTVSWYQQALGQGPQFIFQYYEEEERQRGNFPDRFSGHQFPNYSSELNVNALLLGDSALYLCASSWVLYNEQFFGPGTRLTVL.

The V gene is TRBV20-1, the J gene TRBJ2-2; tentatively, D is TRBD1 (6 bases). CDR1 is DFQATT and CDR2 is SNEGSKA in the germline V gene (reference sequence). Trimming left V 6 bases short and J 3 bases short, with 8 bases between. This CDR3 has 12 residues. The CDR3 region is CSAGTHTGELFF. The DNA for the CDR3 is TGCAGTGCCGGGACACACACCGGGGAGCTGTTTTTT.

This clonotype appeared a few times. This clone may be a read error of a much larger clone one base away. The CDR3 nucleotides read TGTGCCAGCAGCTTGACTAGCGGGAGGCACAATGAGCAGTTCTTC. This sequence encodes CASSLTSGRHNEQFF. The V and J genes are TRBV7-2 and TRBJ2-1; TRBD2 matches 13 bases. V shed 3 bases, J shed 5 bases, and the junction held 1 base outside the gene matches. The CDR3 totals 15 residues. Germline CDR1 and CDR2: SGHTA and FQGNSA.

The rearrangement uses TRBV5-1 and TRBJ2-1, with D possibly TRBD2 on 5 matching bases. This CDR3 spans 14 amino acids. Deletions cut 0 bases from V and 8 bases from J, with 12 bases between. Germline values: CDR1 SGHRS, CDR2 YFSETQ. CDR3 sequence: CASSLGASRDEQFF. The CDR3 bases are TGCGCCAGCAGCTTGGGGGCTTCGAGGGATGAGCAGTTCTTC. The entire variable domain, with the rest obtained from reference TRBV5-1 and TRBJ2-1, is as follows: KAGVTQTPRYLIKTRGQQVTLSCSPISGHRSVSWYQQTPGQGLQFLFEYFSETQRNKGNFPGRFSGRQFSNSRSEMNVSTLELGDSALYLCASSLGASRDEQFFGPGTRLTVL.

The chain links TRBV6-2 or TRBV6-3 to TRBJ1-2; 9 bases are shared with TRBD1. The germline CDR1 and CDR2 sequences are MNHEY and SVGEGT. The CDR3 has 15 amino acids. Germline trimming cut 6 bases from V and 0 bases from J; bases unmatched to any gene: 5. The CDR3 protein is CASSGTGYSNYGYTF. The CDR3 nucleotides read TGTGCCAGCAGCGGGACAGGGTATTCTAACTATGGCTACACCTTC.

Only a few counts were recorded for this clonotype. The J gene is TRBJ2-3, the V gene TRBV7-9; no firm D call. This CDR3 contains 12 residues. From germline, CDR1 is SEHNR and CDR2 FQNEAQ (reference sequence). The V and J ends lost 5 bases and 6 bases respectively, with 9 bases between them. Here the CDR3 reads CASSTDLDTQYF. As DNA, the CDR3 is TGTGCCAGCAGCACCGACTTGGATACGCAGTATTTT.